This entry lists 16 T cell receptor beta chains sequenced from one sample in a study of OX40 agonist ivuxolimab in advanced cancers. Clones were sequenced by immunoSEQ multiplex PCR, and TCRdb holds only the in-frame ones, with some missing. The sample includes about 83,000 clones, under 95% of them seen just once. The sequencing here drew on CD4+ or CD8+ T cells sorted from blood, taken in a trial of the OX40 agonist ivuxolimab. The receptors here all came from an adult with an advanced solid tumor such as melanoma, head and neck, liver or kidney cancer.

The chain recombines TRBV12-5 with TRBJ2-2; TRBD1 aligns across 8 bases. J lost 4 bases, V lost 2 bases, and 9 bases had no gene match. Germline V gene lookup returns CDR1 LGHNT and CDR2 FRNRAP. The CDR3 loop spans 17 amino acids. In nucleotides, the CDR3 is TGTGCTAGTGGTTTGTTGGCAGGGGGCGCGGTCACCGGGGAGCTGTTTTTT. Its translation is CASGLLAGGAVTGELFF. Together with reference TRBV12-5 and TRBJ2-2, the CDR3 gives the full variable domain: DARVTQTPRHKVTEMGQEVTMRCQPILGHNTVFWYRQTMMQGLELLAYFRNRAPLDDSGMPKDRFSAEMPDATLATLKIQPSEPRDSAVYFCASGLLAGGAVTGELFFGEGSRLTVL.

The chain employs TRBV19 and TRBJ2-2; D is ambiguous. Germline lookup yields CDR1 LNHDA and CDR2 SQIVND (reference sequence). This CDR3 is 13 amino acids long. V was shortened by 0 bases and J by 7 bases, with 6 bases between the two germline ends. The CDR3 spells CASSIDFNGELFF. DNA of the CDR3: TGTGCCAGTAGTATAGATTTTAACGGGGAGCTGTTTTTT.

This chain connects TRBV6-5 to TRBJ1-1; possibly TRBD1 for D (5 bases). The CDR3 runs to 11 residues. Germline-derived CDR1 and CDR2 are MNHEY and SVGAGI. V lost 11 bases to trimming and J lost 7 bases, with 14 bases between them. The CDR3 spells CALRVGLEAFF. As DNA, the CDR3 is TGTGCCCTTAGGGTGGGACTTGAAGCTTTCTTT.

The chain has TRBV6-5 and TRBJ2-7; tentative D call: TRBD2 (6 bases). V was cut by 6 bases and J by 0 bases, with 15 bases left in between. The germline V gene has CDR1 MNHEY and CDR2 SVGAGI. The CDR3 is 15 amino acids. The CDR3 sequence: CASSPGTSPSYEQYV. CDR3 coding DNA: TGTGCCAGCAGCCCCGGGACTTCCCCCTCCTACGAGCAGTACGTC.

The CDR3 loop reads CASSQGPAGSYNEQFF. The DNA for the CDR3 is TGTGCCAGCAGCCAAGGCCCAGCGGGGTCTTACAATGAGCAGTTCTTC. The rearrangement joins TRBV4-2 to TRBJ2-1; 7 nucleotides match TRBD2. The trim removed 1 base at V and 4 bases at J, leaving 7 bases unmatched. Germline lookup yields CDR1 LGHNA and CDR2 YNFKEQ. The CDR3 runs 16 residues.

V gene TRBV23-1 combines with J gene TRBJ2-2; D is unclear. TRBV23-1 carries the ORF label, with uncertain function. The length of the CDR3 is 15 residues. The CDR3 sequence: CVHKRGPADTGELFF. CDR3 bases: TGCGTACATAAACGCGGACCGGCCGACACCGGGGAGCTGTTTTTT.

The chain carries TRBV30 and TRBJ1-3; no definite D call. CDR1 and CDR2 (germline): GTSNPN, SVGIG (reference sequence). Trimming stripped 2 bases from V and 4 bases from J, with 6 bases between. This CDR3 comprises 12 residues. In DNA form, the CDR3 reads TGTGCCTGGAGTTTAGTAGGAAACACCATATATTTT. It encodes CAWSLVGNTIYF.

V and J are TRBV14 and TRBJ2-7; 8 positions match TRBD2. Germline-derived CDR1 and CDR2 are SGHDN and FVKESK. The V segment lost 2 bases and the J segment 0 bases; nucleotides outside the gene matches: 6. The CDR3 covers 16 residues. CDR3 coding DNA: TGTGCCAGCAGCCAATCCGGACTAGCTTCCTCCTACGAGCAGTACTTC. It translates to CASSQSGLASSYEQYF. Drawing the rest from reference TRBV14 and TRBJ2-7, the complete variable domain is EAGVTQFPSHSVIEKGQTVTLRCDPISGHDNLYWYRRVMGKEIKFLLHFVKESKQDESGMPNNRFLAERTGGTYSTLKVQPAELEDSGVYFCASSQSGLASSYEQYFGPGTRLTVT.

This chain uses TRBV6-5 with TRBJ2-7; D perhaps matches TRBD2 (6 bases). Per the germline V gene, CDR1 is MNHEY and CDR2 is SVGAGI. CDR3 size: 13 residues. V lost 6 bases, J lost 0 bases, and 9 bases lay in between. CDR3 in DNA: TGTGCCAGCAGGAGGGACTTCTCCTACGAGCAGTACGTC. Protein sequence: CASRRDFSYEQYV.

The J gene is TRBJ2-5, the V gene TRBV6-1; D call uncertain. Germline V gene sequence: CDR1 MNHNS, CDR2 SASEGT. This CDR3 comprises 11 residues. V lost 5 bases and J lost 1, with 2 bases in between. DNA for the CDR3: TGTGCCAGCAGTCGCCAAGAGACCCAGTACTTC. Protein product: CASSRQETQYF.

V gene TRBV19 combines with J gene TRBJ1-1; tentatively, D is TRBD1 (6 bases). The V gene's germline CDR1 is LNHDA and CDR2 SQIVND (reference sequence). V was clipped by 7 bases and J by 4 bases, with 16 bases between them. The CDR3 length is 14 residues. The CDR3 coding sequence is TGTGCCAGTAATCAGGGGATTGGGGGCACTGAAGCTTTCTTT. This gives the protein CASNQGIGGTEAFF. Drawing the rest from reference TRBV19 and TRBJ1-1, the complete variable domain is DGGITQSPKYLFRKEGQNVTLSCEQNLNHDAMYWYRQDPGQGLRLIYYSQIVNDFQKGDIAEGYSVSREKKESFPLTVTSAQKNPTAFYLCASNQGIGGTEAFFGQGTRLTVV.

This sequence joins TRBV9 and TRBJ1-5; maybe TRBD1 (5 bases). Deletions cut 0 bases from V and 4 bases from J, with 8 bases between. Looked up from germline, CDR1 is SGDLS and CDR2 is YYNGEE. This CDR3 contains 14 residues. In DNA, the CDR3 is TGTGCCAGCAGCGTAGGGGAGGGGAATCAGCCCCAGCATTTT. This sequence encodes CASSVGEGNQPQHF.

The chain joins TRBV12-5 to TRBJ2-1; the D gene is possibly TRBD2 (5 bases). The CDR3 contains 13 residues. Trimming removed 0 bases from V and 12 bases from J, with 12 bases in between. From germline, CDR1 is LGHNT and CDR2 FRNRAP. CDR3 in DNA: TGTGCTAGTGGTTTGGTGCTCCACGGAGGGCAGTTCTTC. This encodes CASGLVLHGGQFF.

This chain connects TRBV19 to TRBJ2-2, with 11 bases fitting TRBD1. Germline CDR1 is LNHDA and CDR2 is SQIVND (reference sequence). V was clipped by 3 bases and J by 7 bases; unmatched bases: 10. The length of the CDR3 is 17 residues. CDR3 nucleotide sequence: TGTGCCAGTAGTATCAGGTGGACAGGGGGCAAGGGCGGGGAGCTGTTTTTT. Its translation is CASSIRWTGGKGGELFF.

CDR3 sequence (DNA): TGTGCCAGCAGGGAGACAGGGTGGGACACTGAAGCTTTCTTT. It yields the protein CASRETGWDTEAFF. This chain connects TRBV6-6 to TRBJ1-1; 7 bases map to TRBD1. The V gene end was trimmed by 6 bases and the J gene end by 3 bases; junction bases not matched to a gene: 7. The germline V gene has CDR1 MNHNY and CDR2 SVGAGI (reference sequence). The CDR3 covers 14 residues.

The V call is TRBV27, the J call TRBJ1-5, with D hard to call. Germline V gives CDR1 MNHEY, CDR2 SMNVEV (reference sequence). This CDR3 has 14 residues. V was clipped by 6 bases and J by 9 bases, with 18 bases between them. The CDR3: CASRMLSAGWPQHF. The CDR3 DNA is TGTGCCAGCAGGATGCTATCGGCGGGGTGGCCCCAGCATTTT.